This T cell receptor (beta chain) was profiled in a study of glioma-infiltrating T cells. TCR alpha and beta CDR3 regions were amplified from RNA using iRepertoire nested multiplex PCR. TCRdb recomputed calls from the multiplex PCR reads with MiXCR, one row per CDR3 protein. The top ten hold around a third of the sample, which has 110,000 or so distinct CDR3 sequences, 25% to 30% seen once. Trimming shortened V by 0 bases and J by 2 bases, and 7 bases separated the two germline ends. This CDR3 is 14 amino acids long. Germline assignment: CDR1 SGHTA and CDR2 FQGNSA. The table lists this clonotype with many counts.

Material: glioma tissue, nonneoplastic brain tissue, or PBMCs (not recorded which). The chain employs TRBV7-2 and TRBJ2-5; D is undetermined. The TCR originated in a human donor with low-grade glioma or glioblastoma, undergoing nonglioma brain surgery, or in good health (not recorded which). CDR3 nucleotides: TGTGCCAGCAGCTTAGCCCTGAATCAAGAGACCCAGTACTTC. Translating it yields CASSLALNQETQYF.